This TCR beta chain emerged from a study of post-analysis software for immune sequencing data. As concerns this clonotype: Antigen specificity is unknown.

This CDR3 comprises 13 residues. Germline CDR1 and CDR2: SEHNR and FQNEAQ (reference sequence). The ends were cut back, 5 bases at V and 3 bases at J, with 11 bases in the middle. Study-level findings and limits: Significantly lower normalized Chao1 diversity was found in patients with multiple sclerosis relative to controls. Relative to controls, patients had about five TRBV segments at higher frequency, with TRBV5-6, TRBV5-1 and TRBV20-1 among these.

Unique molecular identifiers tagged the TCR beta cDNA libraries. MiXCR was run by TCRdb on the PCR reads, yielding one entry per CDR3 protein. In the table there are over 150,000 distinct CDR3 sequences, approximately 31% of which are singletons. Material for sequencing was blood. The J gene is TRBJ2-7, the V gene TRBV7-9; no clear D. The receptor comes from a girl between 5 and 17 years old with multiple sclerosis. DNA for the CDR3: TGTGCCAGCAGCGGACGTAAGGGCTACGAGCAGTACTTC. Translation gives CASSGRKGYEQYF.